This T cell receptor beta chain was sequenced during a study of identical twins. General observations from the study: Where beta out-of-frame sequences were concerned, excess twin sharing was weaker. Conclusions came from cross-sectional statistical analysis, not from following the same donors. Twins shared out-of-frame alpha sequences with excess low generation probability. Out-of-frame sharing of TCR alpha in monozygotic twins was underestimated by models.

Germline CDR1 and CDR2: SQVTM and ANQGSEA. The V and J ends lost 4 bases and 3 bases respectively, with 14 bases between them. The CDR3 consists of 14 residues. MiXCR was run by TCRdb on the 5' RACE reads, yielding one entry per CDR3 protein. The sample has approximately 600,000 distinct CDR3 sequences, 7.1% seen once. This clonotype was seen at least ten times. Its antigen is unidentified. These data were also filed under a second study, of yellow fever vaccine responses in identical twins.

The chain is built from TRBV29-1 and TRBJ2-3; either TRBD1 or TRBD2 may fit D (5 bases each). This TCR came from a woman under 30 in good health. What was sequenced was PBMCs. The CDR3 nucleotides read TGCAGCGTTGTGGGGGTGGCTCAAACAGATACGCAGTATTTT. Protein product: CSVVGVAQTDTQYF.